Following are 5 T cell receptor beta chains from one sample sequenced in a study of shared clonotypes between healthy human individuals. Sequencing used immunoSEQ multiplex PCR; TCRdb keeps in-frame clones, though not all of them. This table has around 550,000 clones, around 95% appearing once. Only CD45RO-negative cells positively selected for CCR7 counted as naive CD8 cells, so terminally differentiated effector memory CD45RA+ cells were excluded. Sequenced: naive CD8+ T cells sorted from blood. The receptors stem from a woman in her 30s in good health.

The V call is TRBV11-2, the J call TRBJ2-6; D unclear. The CDR3 has 16 amino acids. Per the germline V gene, CDR1 is SGHAT and CDR2 is FQNNGV. The V and J ends lost 0 bases and 1 base respectively, with 7 bases between them. The CDR3 sequence: CASSLDLNSGANVLTF. CDR3 coding DNA: TGTGCCAGCAGCTTAGATCTGAATTCTGGGGCCAACGTCCTGACTTTC.

The chain employs TRBV6-5 and TRBJ1-6; D unclear. The CDR3 length is 15 residues. CDR1 and CDR2 from the germline V gene are MNHEY and SVGAGI. V was trimmed by 6 bases and J by 1 base, leaving 10 bases between them. The CDR3 DNA follows: TGTGCCAGCAGCCCCCAAGGGTCCTATAATTCACCCCTCCACTTT. It codes for CASSPQGSYNSPLHF.

The chain combines TRBV7-9 with TRBJ2-1, with D possibly being TRBD1 (5 bases). The V gene's germline CDR1 is SEHNR and CDR2 FQNEAQ (reference sequence). This CDR3 spans 16 amino acids. V lost 2 bases and J lost 8, with 19 bases in between. In DNA form, the CDR3 reads TGTGCCAGCAGCTTATACCGGGTGGCCAGGGCCGATGAGCAGTTCTTC. Protein sequence: CASSLYRVARADEQFF.

This chain uses TRBV4-1 with TRBJ1-1; unclear D gene. Germline assignment: CDR1 MGHRA and CDR2 YSYEKL. The CDR3 spans 14 residues. Trimming removed 1 base at V and 1 base at J, with 7 bases between. CDR3 sequence: CASSQGDKNTEAFF. CDR3 nucleotide sequence: TGCGCCAGCAGCCAAGGCGACAAGAACACTGAAGCTTTCTTT.

V gene TRBV5-1 combines with J gene TRBJ2-2; a weak D match, TRBD1 (5 bases). Trimming shortened V by 4 bases and J by 6 bases, and 10 bases separated the two germline ends. Per the germline V gene, CDR1 is SGHRS and CDR2 is YFSETQ. This CDR3 is 13 amino acids long. CDR3 protein: CASSPQGSGELFF. The CDR3 nucleotides are TGCGCCAGCAGCCCTCAGGGCTCCGGGGAGCTGTTTTTT.